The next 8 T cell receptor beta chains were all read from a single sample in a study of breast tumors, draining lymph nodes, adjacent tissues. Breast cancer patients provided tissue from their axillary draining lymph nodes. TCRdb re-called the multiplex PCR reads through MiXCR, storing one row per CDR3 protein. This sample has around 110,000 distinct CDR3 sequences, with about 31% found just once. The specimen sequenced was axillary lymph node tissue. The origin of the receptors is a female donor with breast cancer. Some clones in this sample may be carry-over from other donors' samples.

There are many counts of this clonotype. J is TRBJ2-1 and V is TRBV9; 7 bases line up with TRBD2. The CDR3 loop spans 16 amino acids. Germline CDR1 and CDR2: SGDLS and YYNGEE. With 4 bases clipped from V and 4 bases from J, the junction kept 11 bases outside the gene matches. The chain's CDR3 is CASSPRVLAEYNEQFF. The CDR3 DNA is TGTGCCAGCAGCCCAAGGGTGCTAGCGGAATACAATGAGCAGTTCTTC.

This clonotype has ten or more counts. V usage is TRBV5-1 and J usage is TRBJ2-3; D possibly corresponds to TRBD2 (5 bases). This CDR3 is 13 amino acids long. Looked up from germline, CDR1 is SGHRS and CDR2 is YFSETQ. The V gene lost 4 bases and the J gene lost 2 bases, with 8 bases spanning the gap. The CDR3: CASSPRDTDTQYF. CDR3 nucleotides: TGCGCCAGCAGCCCCCGGGACACAGATACGCAGTATTTT.

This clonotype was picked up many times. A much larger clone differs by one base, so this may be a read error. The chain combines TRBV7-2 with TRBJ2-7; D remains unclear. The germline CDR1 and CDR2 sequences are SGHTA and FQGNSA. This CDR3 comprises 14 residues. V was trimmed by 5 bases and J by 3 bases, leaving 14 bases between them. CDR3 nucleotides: TGTGCCAGCAGCGGATATAACCAATACTACGAGCAGTACTTC. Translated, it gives CASSGYNQYYEQYF.

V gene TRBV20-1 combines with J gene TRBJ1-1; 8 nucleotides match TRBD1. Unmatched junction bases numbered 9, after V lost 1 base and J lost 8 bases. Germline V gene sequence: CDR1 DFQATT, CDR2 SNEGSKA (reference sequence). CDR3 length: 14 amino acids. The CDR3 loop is CSARAGRGLVEAFF. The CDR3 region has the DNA TGCAGTGCTAGAGCGGGCAGGGGGCTGGTGGAAGCTTTCTTT.

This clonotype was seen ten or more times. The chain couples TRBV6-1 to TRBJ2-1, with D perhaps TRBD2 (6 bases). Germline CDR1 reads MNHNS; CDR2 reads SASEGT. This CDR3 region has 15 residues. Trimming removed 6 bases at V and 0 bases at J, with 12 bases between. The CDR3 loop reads CASRKAGSSYNEQFF. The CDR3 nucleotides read TGTGCCAGCAGGAAGGCGGGGAGCTCCTACAATGAGCAGTTCTTC.

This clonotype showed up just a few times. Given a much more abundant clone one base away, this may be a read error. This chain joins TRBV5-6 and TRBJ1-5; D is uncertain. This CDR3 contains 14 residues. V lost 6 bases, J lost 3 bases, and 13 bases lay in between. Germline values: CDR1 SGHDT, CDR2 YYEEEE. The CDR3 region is CASNKLTANQPQHF. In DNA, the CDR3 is TGTGCCAGCAACAAACTGACGGCCAATCAGCCCCAGCATTTT. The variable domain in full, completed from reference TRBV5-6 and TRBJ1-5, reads DAGVTQSPTHLIKTRGQQVTLRCSPKSGHDTVSWYQQALGQGPQFIFQYYEEEERQRGNFPDRFSGHQFPNYSSELNVNALLLGDSALYLCASNKLTANQPQHFGDGTRLSIL.

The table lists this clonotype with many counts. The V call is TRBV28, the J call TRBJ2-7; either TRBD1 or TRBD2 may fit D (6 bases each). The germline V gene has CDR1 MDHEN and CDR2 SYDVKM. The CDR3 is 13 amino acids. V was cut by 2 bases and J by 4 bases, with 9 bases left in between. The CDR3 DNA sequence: TGTGCCAGCAGTTTACGGGGGCAGTACGAGCAGTACTTC. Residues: CASSLRGQYEQYF.

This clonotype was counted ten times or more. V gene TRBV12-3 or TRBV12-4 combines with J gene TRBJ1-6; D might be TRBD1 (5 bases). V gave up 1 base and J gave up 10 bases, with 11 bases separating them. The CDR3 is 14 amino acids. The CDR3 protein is CASSLGRDGSPLHF. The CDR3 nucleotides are TGTGCCAGCAGTTTAGGAAGGGACGGGTCACCCCTCCACTTT.